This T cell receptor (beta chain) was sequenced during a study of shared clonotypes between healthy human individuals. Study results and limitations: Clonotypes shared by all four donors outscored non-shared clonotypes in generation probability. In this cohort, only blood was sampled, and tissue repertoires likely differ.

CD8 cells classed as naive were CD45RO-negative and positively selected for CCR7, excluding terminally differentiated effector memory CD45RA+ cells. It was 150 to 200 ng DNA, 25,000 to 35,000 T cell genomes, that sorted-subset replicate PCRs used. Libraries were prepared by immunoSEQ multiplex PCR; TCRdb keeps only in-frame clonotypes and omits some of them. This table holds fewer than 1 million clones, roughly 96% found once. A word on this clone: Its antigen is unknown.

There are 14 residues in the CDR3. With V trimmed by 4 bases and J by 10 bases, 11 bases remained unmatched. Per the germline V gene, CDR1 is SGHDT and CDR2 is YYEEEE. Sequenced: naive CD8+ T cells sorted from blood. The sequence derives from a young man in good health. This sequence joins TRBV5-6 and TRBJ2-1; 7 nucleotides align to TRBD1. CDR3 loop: CASSPTGQLWEQFF. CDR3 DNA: TGTGCCAGCAGCCCAACGGGACAGTTGTGGGAGCAGTTCTTC.